This T cell receptor beta chain was captured in a study of T-cell reconstitution after alpha-beta-depleted transplantation in children. This sample's TCRbeta library carried unique molecular identifier barcodes. From the PCR reads, TCRdb called clonotypes with MiXCR, one entry per CDR3 protein. Of roughly 790,000 distinct CDR3 sequences in the sample, around 17% were seen once. The sample holds a few counts of this clonotype. Its antigen is as yet unknown. Findings and caveats of the study: At one year after transplant, newly produced T cells mostly accounted for T-cell counts and diversity.

Germline V gives CDR1 ENHRY, CDR2 SYGVKD. The V and J ends lost 3 bases and 4 bases respectively, with 19 bases between them. The CDR3 is 16 residues long. The receptor comes from a male patient between 10 and 17 years old who had a stem cell transplant for acute lymphoblastic leukemia, so the T cells may come from the graft donor. The sample in question was PBMCs, mostly from graft donor cells, obtained 360 days after TCRalphabeta/CD19-depleted stem cell transplant. This sequence joins TRBV10-3 and TRBJ2-7; possibly TRBD2 for D (5 bases). This CDR3 reads CAISEGSGLSNYEQYF. The CDR3 bases are TGTGCCATCAGTGAAGGGAGTGGCCTTAGTAATTACGAGCAGTACTTC.